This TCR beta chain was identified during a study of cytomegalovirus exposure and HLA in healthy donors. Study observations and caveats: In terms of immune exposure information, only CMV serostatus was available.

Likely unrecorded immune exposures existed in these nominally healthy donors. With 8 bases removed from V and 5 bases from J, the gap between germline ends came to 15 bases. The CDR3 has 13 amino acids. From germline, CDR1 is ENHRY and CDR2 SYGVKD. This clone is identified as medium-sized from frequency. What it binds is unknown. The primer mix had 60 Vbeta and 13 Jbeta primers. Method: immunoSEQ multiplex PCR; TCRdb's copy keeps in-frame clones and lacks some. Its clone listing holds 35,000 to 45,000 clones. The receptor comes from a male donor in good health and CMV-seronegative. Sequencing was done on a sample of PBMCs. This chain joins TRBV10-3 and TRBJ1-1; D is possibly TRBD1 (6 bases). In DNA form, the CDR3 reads TGTGCCATCGAGGGGGGGGTTGGAACTGAAGCTTTCTTT. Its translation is CAIEGGVGTEAFF.